Shown below are 24 T cell receptor beta chains from a single sample sequenced in a study of tumor-infiltrating lymphocytes in primary liver carcinoma. It was from about 19-30 mg of unsorted bulk tissue that RNA and DNA were co-extracted. Total RNA amounting to about 520 ng was the source from which TCR beta cDNA was made with a constant-region primer. Employing slightly modified ARM-PCR, three nested multiplex PCR rounds were run, and these gave rise to the TCR beta libraries. TRBV1-TRBV30 forward primers and a C-beta reverse primer were used in the first two PCR rounds, which each ran for about 9 cycles. One entry per CDR3 protein, called by TCRdb with MiXCR from the multiplex PCR reads. The sample shows about 30,000 distinct CDR3 sequences, approximately 71% of them seen only once. What was sequenced was liver tumor tissue from sampling region 3. Described subset: tumor region T3, left-lateral pole. Source of these receptors: a woman between 25 and 40 years old with primary liver carcinoma and hepatitis B virus infection.

This clonotype has ten or more counts. The chain couples TRBV11-2 to TRBJ2-5, with a weak D call TRBD2 (6 bases). CDR1 is SGHAT and CDR2 is FQNNGV in the germline V gene. The V and J ends lost 2 bases and 5 bases respectively, with 12 bases between them. CDR3 length: 14 residues. The CDR3 protein is CASSLTPEGETQYF. CDR3 DNA: TGTGCCAGCAGCTTAACCCCGGAGGGGGAGACCCAGTACTTC. The variable domain in full, with the rest retrieved from reference TRBV11-2 and TRBJ2-5, is EAGVAQSPRYKIIEKRQSVAFWCNPISGHATLYWYQQILGQGPKLLIQFQNNGVVDDSQLPKDRFSAERLKGVDSTLKIQPAKLEDSAVYLCASSLTPEGETQYFGPGTRLLVL.

On this clonotype: With a much larger clone just one base away, this may be a read error. The chain combines TRBV11-1 with TRBJ2-3; maybe TRBD2 (6 bases). The CDR3 spans 14 residues. The germline gives CDR1 SGHAT, CDR2 FQDESV (reference sequence). The chain's CDR3 is CAGSLRQRTGESHF. For the CDR3, the DNA is TGTGCCGGCAGCTTGAGGCAACGTACGGGAGAGTCTCACTTT.

To note about this clonotype: A read error may be the cause here, since a much bigger clone is one base away. J is TRBJ2-4 and V is TRBV20-1, with a tentative D call TRBD1 (7 bases). Per germline, CDR1 DFQATT and CDR2 SNEGSKA (reference sequence). CDR3 length: 13 amino acids. V lost 5 bases and J lost 3, with 11 bases in between. DNA for the CDR3: TGCAGTGCTGGCGGGGACAGCAAAAACATTCAGTACTTC. Protein product: CSAGGDSKNIQYF.

This CDR3 reads CASSFGSGTDTQHF. As DNA, the CDR3 is TGTGCCAGCAGTTTTGGTAGTGGCACAGATACGCAGCATTTT. The V call is TRBV12-3 or TRBV12-4, the J call TRBJ2-3, with D unclear. The end of the DNA aligns better with TRBJ1-5, so the J call may be wrong. This CDR3 is built from 14 residues.

This clonotype was recorded only once. The chain uses TRBV11-1 and TRBJ2-7, with D unclear. The CDR3 loop spans 13 amino acids. Trimming took 6 bases from V and 12 from J, leaving 21 bases between them. From germline, CDR1 is SGHAT and CDR2 FQDESV (reference sequence). The CDR3 sequence: CASRSGYLRESYF. In DNA form, the CDR3 reads TGTGCCAGCAGATCAGGATACCTCCGCGAGTCGTACTTC.

As concerns this clonotype: This CDR3 is missing its conserved last phenylalanine or tryptophan, likely due to a read error. The limits of the CDR3 on the DNA are not certain, so only TCRdb's listed CDR3 is given. This chain links TRBV11-2 with TRBJ2-1; TRBD2 was called by the table and not checked on the DNA. Per germline, CDR1 SGHAT and CDR2 FQNNGV. The CDR3 adds up to 13 amino acids, both ends counted. The CDR3 here is CASNWTSGGEQSL.

As concerns this clonotype: This is likely a read error, given that the CDR3 carries no conserved phenylalanine or tryptophan at its end. No DNA is shown, since the ends of the CDR3 on it are uncertain; the CDR3 is the one TCRdb lists. The chain employs TRBV7-8 and TRBJ2-7. With termini counted, the CDR3 has 13 amino acids. CDR1 is SGHVS, CDR2 FQNEAQ, per germline. The CDR3 reads CASSLGLGYEQNS.

Notes on this clonotype: At one boundary the junction diverges from the germline segment, which might be a read error. The chain has TRBV11-2 and TRBJ2-5, with no clear D. The V gene's germline CDR1 is SGHAT and CDR2 FQNNGV. CDR3 length: 12 amino acids. DNA for the CDR3: TGCGCCAGCAGCTTAGTGGGTGAGACCCAGTACTTC. It encodes CASSLVGETQYF.

About this clonotype: A much larger clone differs from this one at a single base, so this may be a read error. This rearrangement joins TRBV7-8 to TRBJ2-7; 11 nucleotides line up with TRBD2. The CDR3 spans 16 residues. Looked up from germline, CDR1 is SGHVS and CDR2 is FQNEAQ. The junction had 12 bases not matched to a gene; V was cut back by 8 bases and J by 3 bases. The CDR3 nucleotides are TGTGCCAGCGGCTCATCGGGACTAGCGGTTTACTACGAGCAGTACTTC. It encodes CASGSSGLAVYYEQYF.

A remark on this clonotype: This may arise from a read error, as a much more abundant clone is one base away. The J gene is TRBJ1-1, the V gene TRBV11-2; D not resolved. Germline V gives CDR1 SGHAT, CDR2 FQNNGV. This CDR3 spans 13 amino acids. V gave up 7 bases and J gave up 8 bases, with 17 bases separating them. The CDR3 DNA follows: TGTGCCAGCACCTCAGAGAGGTCTTCCGAAGCTTTCTTT. Residues: CASTSERSSEAFF.

V usage is TRBV11-2 and J usage is TRBJ2-3; 11 nucleotides match TRBD2. Germline V gene sequence: CDR1 SGHAT, CDR2 FQNNGV. The CDR3 loop spans 15 amino acids. The junction had 9 bases not matched to a gene; V was cut back by 5 bases and J by 8 bases. CDR3 in DNA: TGTGCCAGCAGCCTTGGACTAGCGGGCCCAGGTACGCAGTATTTT. Translating gives CASSLGLAGPGTQYF.

A word on this clonotype: Sequence at one end of the junction differs from germline and may be a read error. The gene calls are TRBV10-3 and TRBJ2-5, with 10 bases identical to TRBD2. Per the germline V gene, CDR1 is ENHRY and CDR2 is SYGVKD. The CDR3 runs 17 residues. The CDR3 sequence is CAISESIASGSRETQNF. CDR3 sequence (DNA): TGTGCCATCAGTGAGTCGATCGCTAGCGGGAGTCGGGAGACCCAGAACTTC.

This clonotype was seen a handful of times. The missing conserved phenylalanine or tryptophan at the end of this CDR3 makes a read error likely. The rearrangement uses TRBV10-3 and TRBJ1-3, with D uncertain. Germline lookup yields CDR1 ENHRY and CDR2 SYGVKD. CDR3 length: 14 amino acids. Here the CDR3 DNA reads TGTGCCATAAGTGAGTCAGTTTCTGGGAACACCATATATTGT. This sequence encodes CAISESVSGNTIYC.

This chain links TRBV10-3 with TRBJ2-1, with D maybe TRBD1 (5 bases). Germline-derived CDR1 and CDR2 are ENHRY and SYGVKD. Trimming took off 7 bases at V and 7 bases at J, with 17 bases between the two ends. This CDR3 spans 14 amino acids. In nucleotides, the CDR3 is TGTGCCATCAATCCCAGGGCGACCCGGAATGAGCAGTTCTTC. It yields the protein CAINPRATRNEQFF.

Regarding this clonotype: The CDR3 carries no conserved terminal phenylalanine or tryptophan, so it likely arises from a read error. This chain links TRBV12-3 or TRBV12-4 with TRBJ2-5, with unresolved D. Trimming took 8 bases from V and 5 from J, leaving 18 bases between them. This CDR3 has 14 amino acids. The CDR3 nucleotides read TGTGCCAGCGGTTCGCTACTGCTTTTTGAGACCCAGTACCTC. It is translated as CASGSLLLFETQYL.

Concerning this clonotype: A read error may produce the germline difference seen at one junction end. This sequence joins TRBV11-1 and TRBJ2-7; no definite D call. The germline gives CDR1 SGHAT, CDR2 FQDESV (reference sequence). CDR3 size: 12 residues. The CDR3 DNA reads TGTGCCAGCAGCTTCTTGGCTTACGAGCAATACTTC. Protein sequence: CASSFLAYEQYF.

This clonotype was counted many times. The V call is TRBV11-1, the J call TRBJ2-5; D is undetermined. With 1 base removed from V and 4 bases from J, the gap between germline ends came to 16 bases. CDR1 and CDR2 (germline): SGHAT, FQDESV (reference sequence). The CDR3 has 16 amino acids. The CDR3: CASSLGSDASLETQYF. The CDR3 nucleotides are TGTGCCAGCAGCTTAGGATCGGACGCCTCACTAGAGACCCAGTACTTC.

V gene TRBV7-8 combines with J gene TRBJ2-7; the match to TRBD2 covers 12 bases. Germline V CDR1 and CDR2: SGHVS, FQNEAQ. The CDR3 totals 15 residues. V shed 7 bases and J 4 bases; nucleotides not matched to a gene: 8. The chain's CDR3 is CASNHTSGGPYEQYF. CDR3 coding DNA: TGTGCCAGCAACCATACTAGCGGGGGGCCATACGAGCAGTACTTC.

The chain links TRBV7-8 to TRBJ2-3; 10 positions match TRBD2. The CDR3 extends over 18 amino acids. Germline V CDR1 and CDR2: SGHVS, FQNEAQ. V trimming: 7 bases; J trimming: 4 bases; junction bases outside the gene matches: 17. The CDR3 DNA is TGTGCCAGCAACCCCCTGCGGGGGAGCGGGAGGGTCTCAGATACGCAGTATTTT. Protein sequence: CASNPLRGSGRVSDTQYF.

Many counts were recorded for this clonotype. The V gene is TRBV29-1, the J gene TRBJ2-1; D gene ambiguous. Germline V CDR1 and CDR2: SQVTM, ANQGSEA. The CDR3 contains 14 residues. The ends were cut back, 2 bases at V and 6 bases at J, with 14 bases in the middle. The CDR3 loop is CSVEPAGSGNEQFF. CDR3 in DNA: TGCAGCGTTGAACCGGCAGGATCCGGCAATGAGCAGTTCTTC.

Notes on this clonotype: The CDR3 end shows no conserved phenylalanine or tryptophan, and so a read error is likely. The chain combines TRBV11-2 with TRBJ2-1; D is undetermined. The germline CDR1 and CDR2 sequences are SGHAT and FQNNGV. V lost 0 bases, J lost 7 bases, and 10 bases lay in between. The CDR3 sequence is 14 residues long. The chain's CDR3 is CASSLERPHNEQFS. The CDR3, as DNA: TGTGCCAGCAGCTTAGAACGGCCACATAATGAGCAGTTCTCC.

This clonotype is categorized as medium-sized. V gene TRBV6-5 combines with J gene TRBJ1-2; no clear D. From germline, CDR1 is MNHEY and CDR2 SVGAGI. This CDR3 has 13 residues. V was trimmed by 5 bases and J by 1 base, leaving 8 bases between them. CDR3 DNA sequence: TGTGCCAGCAGTGGAACGGTTAACTATGGCTACACCTTC. Residues: CASSGTVNYGYTF.

As to this clonotype: In this CDR3 the conserved last residue, phenylalanine or tryptophan, is missing, so a read error is likely. V gene TRBV30 combines with J gene TRBJ2-1; D is tentatively TRBD1 or TRBD2 (5 bases each). This CDR3 contains 14 residues. V was cut by 3 bases and J by 9 bases, with 18 bases left in between. Germline V lookup: CDR1 GTSNPN, CDR2 SVGIG (reference sequence). In DNA form, the CDR3 reads TGTGCCTGGAGCCCGGGGCAGGGATCTGGTGAGCAGTTCTCC. It codes for CAWSPGQGSGEQFS.

This clonotype was counted once. A single base separates this from a much larger clone, so it may be a read error. It is likely a read error, because the conserved phenylalanine at the end of the CDR3 is missing. The gene calls are TRBV11-2 and TRBJ2-1; D remains unclear. The germline V gene has CDR1 SGHAT and CDR2 FQNNGV. The CDR3 spans 12 residues. The CDR3 reads CTSSLSSNEQFL. CDR3 DNA sequence: TGTACCAGCAGCTTAAGCTCCAATGAGCAGTTCTTA.